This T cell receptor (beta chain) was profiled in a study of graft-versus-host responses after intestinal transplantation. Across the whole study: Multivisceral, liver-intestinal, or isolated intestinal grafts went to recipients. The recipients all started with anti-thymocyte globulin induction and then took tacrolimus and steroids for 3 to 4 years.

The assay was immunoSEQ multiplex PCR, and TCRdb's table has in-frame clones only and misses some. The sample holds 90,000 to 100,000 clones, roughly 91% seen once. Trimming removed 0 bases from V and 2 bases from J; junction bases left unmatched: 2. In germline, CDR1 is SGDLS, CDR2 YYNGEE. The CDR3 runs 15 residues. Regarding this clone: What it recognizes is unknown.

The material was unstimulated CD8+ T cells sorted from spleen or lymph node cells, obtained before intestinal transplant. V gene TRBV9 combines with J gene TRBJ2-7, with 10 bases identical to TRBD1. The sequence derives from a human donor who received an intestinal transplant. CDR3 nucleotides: TGTGCCAGCAGCGTAGGGACAGGGGGAACCTACGAGCAGTACTTC. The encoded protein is CASSVGTGGTYEQYF.